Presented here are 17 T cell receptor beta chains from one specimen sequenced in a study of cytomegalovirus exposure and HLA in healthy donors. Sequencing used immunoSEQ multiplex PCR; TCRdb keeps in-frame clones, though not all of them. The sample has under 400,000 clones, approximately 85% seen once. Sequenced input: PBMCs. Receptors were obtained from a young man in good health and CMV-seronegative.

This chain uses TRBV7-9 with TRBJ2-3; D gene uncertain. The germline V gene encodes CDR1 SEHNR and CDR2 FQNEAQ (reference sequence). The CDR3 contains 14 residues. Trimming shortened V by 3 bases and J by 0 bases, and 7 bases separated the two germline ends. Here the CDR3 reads CASSFLESTDTQYF. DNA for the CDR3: TGTGCCAGCAGCTTTTTGGAGAGCACAGATACGCAGTATTTT. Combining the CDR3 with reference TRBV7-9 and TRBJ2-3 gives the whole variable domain DTGVSQNPRHKITKRGQNVTFRCDPISEHNRLYWYRQTLGQGPEFLTYFQNEAQLEKSRLLSDRFSAERPKGSFSTLEIQRTEQGDSAMYLCASSFLESTDTQYFGPGTRLTVL.

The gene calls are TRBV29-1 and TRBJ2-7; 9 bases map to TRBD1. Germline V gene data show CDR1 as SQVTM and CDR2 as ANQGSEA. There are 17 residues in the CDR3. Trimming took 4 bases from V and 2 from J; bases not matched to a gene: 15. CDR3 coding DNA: TGCAGCGTTGCTCCGAGGACAGGGGCCCTGGGTGCCTACGAGCAGTACTTC. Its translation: CSVAPRTGALGAYEQYF.

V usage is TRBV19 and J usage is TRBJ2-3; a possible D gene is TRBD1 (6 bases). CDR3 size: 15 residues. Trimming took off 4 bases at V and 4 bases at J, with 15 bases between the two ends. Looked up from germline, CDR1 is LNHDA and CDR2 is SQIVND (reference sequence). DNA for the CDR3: TGTGCCAGTAGTACCGCGACAGGATGGGCAGATACGCAGTATTTT. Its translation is CASSTATGWADTQYF.

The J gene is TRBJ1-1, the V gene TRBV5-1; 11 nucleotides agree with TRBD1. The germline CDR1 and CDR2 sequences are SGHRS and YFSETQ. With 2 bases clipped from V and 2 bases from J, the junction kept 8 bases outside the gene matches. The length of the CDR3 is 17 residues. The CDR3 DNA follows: TGCGCCAGCAGCTTAGGACAGGGGGCGAATTCCAACACTGAAGCTTTCTTT. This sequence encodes CASSLGQGANSNTEAFF.

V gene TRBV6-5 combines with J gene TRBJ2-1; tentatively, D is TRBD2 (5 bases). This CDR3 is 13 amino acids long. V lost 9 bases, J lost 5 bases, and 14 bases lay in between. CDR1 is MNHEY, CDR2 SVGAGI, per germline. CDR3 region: CASPAPGNNEQFF. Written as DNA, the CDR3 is TGTGCCAGTCCCGCACCCGGGAACAATGAGCAGTTCTTC.

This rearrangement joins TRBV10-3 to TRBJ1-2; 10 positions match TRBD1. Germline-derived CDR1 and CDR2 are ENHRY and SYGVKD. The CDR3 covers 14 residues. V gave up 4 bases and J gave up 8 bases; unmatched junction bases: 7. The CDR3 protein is CAISGTGGKEGYTF. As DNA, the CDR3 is TGTGCCATCAGTGGGACAGGGGGGAAGGAGGGCTACACCTTC.

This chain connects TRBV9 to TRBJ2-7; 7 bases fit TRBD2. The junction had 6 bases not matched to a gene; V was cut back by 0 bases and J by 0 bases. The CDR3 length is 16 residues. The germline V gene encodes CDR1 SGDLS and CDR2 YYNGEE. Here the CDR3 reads CASSVGAGASSYEQYF. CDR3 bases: TGTGCCAGCAGCGTAGGGGCGGGAGCCTCCTCCTACGAGCAGTACTTC.

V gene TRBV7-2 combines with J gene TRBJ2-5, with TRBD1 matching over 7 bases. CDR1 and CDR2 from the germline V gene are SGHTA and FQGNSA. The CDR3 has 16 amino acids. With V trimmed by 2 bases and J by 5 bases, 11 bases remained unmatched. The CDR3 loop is CASSLTWGTVRETQYF. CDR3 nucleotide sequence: TGTGCCAGCAGCTTAACGTGGGGGACAGTGAGGGAGACCCAGTACTTC.

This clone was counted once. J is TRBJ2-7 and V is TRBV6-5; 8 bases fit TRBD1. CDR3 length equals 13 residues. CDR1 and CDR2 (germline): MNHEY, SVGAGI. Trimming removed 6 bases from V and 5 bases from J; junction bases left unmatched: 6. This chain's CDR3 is CASRWTGLDEQYF. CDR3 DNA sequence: TGTGCCAGCAGATGGACAGGGCTTGACGAGCAGTACTTC.

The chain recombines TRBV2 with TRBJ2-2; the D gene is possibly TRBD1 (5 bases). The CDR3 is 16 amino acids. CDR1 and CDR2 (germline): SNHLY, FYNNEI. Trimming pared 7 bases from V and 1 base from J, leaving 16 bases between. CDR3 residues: CASILTPGMNTGELFF. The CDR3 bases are TGTGCCAGCATTCTAACGCCAGGGATGAACACCGGGGAGCTGTTTTTT.

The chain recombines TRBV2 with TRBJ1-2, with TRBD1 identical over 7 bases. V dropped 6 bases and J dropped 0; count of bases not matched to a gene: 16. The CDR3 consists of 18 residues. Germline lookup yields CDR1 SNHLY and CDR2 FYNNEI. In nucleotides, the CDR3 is TGTGCCAGCAGCCTAGAAAATTACCGACAGGGAGCTAACTATGGCTACACCTTC. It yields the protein CASSLENYRQGANYGYTF. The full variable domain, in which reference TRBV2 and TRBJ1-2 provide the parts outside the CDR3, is EPEVTQTPSHQVTQMGQEVILRCVPISNHLYFYWYRQILGQKVEFLVSFYNNEISEKSEIFDDQFSVERPDGSNFTLKIRSTKLEDSAMYFCASSLENYRQGANYGYTFGSGTRLTVV.

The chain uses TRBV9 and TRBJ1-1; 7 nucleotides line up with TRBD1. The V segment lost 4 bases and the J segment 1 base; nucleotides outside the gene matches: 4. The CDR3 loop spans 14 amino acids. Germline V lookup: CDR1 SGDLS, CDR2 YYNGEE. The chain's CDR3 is CASSPGQANTEAFF. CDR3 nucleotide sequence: TGTGCCAGCAGCCCCGGACAGGCGAACACTGAAGCTTTCTTT.

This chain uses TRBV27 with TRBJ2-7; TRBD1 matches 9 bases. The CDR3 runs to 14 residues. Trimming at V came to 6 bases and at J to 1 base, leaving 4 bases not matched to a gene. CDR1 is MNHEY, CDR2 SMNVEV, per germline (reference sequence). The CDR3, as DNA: TGTGCCAGCAGCATACAGGGGGCGTCCTACGAGCAGTACTTC. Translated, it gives CASSIQGASYEQYF.

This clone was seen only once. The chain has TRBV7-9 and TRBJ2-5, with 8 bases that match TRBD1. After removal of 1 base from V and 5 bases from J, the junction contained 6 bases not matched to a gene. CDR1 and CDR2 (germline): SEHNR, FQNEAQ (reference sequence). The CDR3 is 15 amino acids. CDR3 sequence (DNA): TGTGCCAGCAGCTTAGTTCAGGGGGCTGGGGAGACCCAGTACTTC. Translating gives CASSLVQGAGETQYF.

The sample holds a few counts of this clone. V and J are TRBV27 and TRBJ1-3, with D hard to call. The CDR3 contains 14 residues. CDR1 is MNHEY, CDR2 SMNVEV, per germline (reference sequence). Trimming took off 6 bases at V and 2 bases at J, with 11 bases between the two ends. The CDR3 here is CASSPLSTGNTIYF. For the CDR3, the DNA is TGTGCCAGCAGCCCACTTAGTACTGGAAACACCATATATTTT.

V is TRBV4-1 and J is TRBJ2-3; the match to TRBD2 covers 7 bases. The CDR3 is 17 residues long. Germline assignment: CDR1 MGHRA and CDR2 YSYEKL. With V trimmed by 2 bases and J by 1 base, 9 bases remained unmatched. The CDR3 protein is CASSQSPFAGGTDTQYF. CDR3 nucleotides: TGCGCCAGCAGCCAATCCCCCTTCGCGGGGGGCACAGATACGCAGTATTTT.

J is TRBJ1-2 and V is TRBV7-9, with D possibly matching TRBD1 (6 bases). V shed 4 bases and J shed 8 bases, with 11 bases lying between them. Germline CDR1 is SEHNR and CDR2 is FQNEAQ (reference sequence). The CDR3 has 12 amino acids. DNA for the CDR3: TGTGCCAGCAGCTCAGGGGTGGAAGGCTACACCTTC. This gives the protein CASSSGVEGYTF.